The clone carrying this TCR beta chain showed up just a few times. This entry comes from a study of blood T cell repertoires in COVID-19. Study in general: Material from acute and convalescent COVID-19 was sourced from the United States, Italy and Spain. Nucleic acid was either cDNA or gDNA, and it came from T cells, B-cell-depleted T cells, or PBMCs.

V was clipped by 0 bases and J by 2 bases, with 10 bases between them. The CDR3 runs to 15 residues. Germline assignment: CDR1 LGHNA and CDR2 YNFKEQ. How the authors handled the data: It was from reference gene primer amplification that nucleated cell counts were estimated. Profiling relied on immunoSEQ multiplex PCR, and the TCRdb table lists in-frame clones only, not all of them. Clone size and the V and J calls come from that table; the DNA yielded D and trimming. The sample lists some 50,000 clones; 90% were seen once. The receptor was isolated from a man between 35 and 55 years old with acute or convalescent COVID-19. Material: peripheral blood. This chain connects TRBV4-2 to TRBJ2-5; D might be TRBD1 (6 bases). The CDR3 bases are TGTGCCAGCAGCCAAGACAGGGGCGGACAAGAGACCCAGTACTTC. Its protein product is CASSQDRGGQETQYF.